The 13 T cell receptor beta chains below all came from one sample that was sequenced in a study of T-cell memory formation after mild COVID-19. TCRdb independently ran MiXCR on the 5' RACE reads; one entry per CDR3 protein. The sample lists around 310,000 distinct CDR3 sequences; 13% to 15% were seen once. Sequencing was done on a sample of PBMCs or a T cell subset sorted from them (not recorded which). Every receptor here comes from a man aged 18 to 30 who had mild COVID-19 (a few samples of this study predate the infection). Cell type and time point are not known.

This clonotype occurred many times. This chain links TRBV10-3 with TRBJ2-4; perhaps TRBD2 as D (6 bases). V was pared by 3 bases and J by 7 bases, with 13 bases between. The CDR3 is 14 residues long. Per the germline V gene, CDR1 is ENHRY and CDR2 is SYGVKD. CDR3 in amino acids: CAISDGASGNIQYF. In DNA form, the CDR3 reads TGTGCCATCAGTGATGGGGCCAGCGGGAACATTCAGTACTTC.

The CDR3 nucleotides read TGTGCCAGCAGCTTCCCCGGGGGCTTTGATGAAGCTTTCTTT. Translated, it gives CASSFPGGFDEAFF. The chain recombines TRBV11-2 with TRBJ1-1, with D perhaps matching TRBD1 (6 bases). V was trimmed by 3 bases and J by 7 bases, leaving 15 bases between them. The CDR3 is 14 amino acids. Germline lookup yields CDR1 SGHAT and CDR2 FQNNGV.

V usage is TRBV20-1 and J usage is TRBJ2-1; 9 nucleotides agree with TRBD1. V trimming: 2 bases; J trimming: 7 bases; junction bases outside the gene matches: 6. The CDR3 loop spans 14 amino acids. Germline V gene lookup returns CDR1 DFQATT and CDR2 SNEGSKA (reference sequence). CDR3 bases: TGCAGTGCTAGATCAGGACAGGGGAGGAATGAGCAGTTCTTC. Translated: CSARSGQGRNEQFF.

The rearrangement joins TRBV7-2 to TRBJ1-2, with D possibly being TRBD1 (6 bases). CDR1 is SGHTA and CDR2 is FQGNSA in the germline V gene. V was shortened by 0 bases and J by 5 bases, with 10 bases between the two germline ends. The length of the CDR3 is 14 residues. CDR3 sequence: CASSLARTAYGYTF. The CDR3 bases are TGTGCCAGCAGCTTAGCTAGGACAGCGTATGGCTACACCTTC.

The chain couples TRBV20-1 to TRBJ2-7; TRBD1 might be the D (6 bases). The V and J ends lost 3 bases and 0 bases respectively, with 18 bases between them. In germline, CDR1 is DFQATT, CDR2 SNEGSKA (reference sequence). The CDR3 has 16 amino acids. The CDR3 bases are TGCAGTGCTAGTTTCCTGACAGGACACCCCTCCTACGAGCAGTACTTC. Its protein is CSASFLTGHPSYEQYF.

The chain recombines TRBV28 with TRBJ2-5; D not certain. CDR1 and CDR2 from the germline V gene are MDHEN and SYDVKM. The CDR3 runs 12 residues. Trimming pared 7 bases from V and 5 bases from J, leaving 11 bases between. CDR3 nucleotides: TGTGCCAGCAACTACCAAAAGGAGACCCAGTACTTC. This translates into CASNYQKETQYF.

This clonotype was picked up a small number of times. This rearrangement joins TRBV9 to TRBJ1-1; a possible D gene is TRBD1 (6 bases). Per the germline V gene, CDR1 is SGDLS and CDR2 is YYNGEE. The CDR3 is 13 amino acids. V lost 3 bases and J 5 bases, leaving 11 bases between the germline ends. The CDR3 reads CASSAGAGTEAFF. Here the CDR3 DNA reads TGTGCCAGCAGCGCAGGGGCTGGGACTGAAGCTTTCTTT.

This clonotype appeared a few times. The chain couples TRBV5-1 to TRBJ2-3, with 7 bases matching TRBD1. CDR3 size: 15 residues. The trim removed 1 base at V and 5 bases at J, leaving 7 bases unmatched. CDR1 is SGHRS and CDR2 is YFSETQ in the germline V gene. This CDR3 reads CASSLTPSGGDTQYF. CDR3 in DNA: TGCGCCAGCAGCTTGACCCCTTCAGGGGGAGATACGCAGTATTTT.

This clonotype was detected a few times. The chain employs TRBV6-4 and TRBJ2-7, with TRBD1 identical over 7 bases. Germline trimming cut 9 bases from V and 0 bases from J; bases unmatched to any gene: 14. This CDR3 is built from 16 residues. The germline V gene encodes CDR1 MRHNA and CDR2 SNTAGT. In nucleotides, the CDR3 is TGTGCCAGGGGGACAGTTCCTATCTTCAGCTCCTACGAGCAGTACTTC. Translated, it gives CARGTVPIFSSYEQYF.

This clonotype was counted a few times. The chain recombines TRBV5-1 with TRBJ2-3, with D unclear. Trimming shortened V by 2 bases and J by 2 bases, and 12 bases separated the two germline ends. This CDR3 spans 15 amino acids. Germline V gene sequence: CDR1 SGHRS, CDR2 YFSETQ. In nucleotides, the CDR3 is TGCGCCAGCAGCTTAGGGCGGAGAGACACAGATACGCAGTATTTT. This gives the protein CASSLGRRDTDTQYF.

This clonotype showed up many times. The V call is TRBV10-2, the J call TRBJ1-5; TRBD1 agrees at 8 bases. The CDR3 has 13 residues. The germline V gene encodes CDR1 WSHSY and CDR2 SAAADI. The V and J ends lost 6 bases and 6 bases, in that order; junction bases with no gene match: 4. CDR3 amino acids: CASRDRVGQPQHF. The DNA of the CDR3 is TGCGCCAGCAGGGACAGGGTAGGTCAGCCCCAGCATTTT.

The V call is TRBV6-6, the J call TRBJ1-1, with 8 positions matching TRBD1. Germline-derived CDR1 and CDR2 are MNHNY and SVGAGI (reference sequence). The CDR3 totals 14 residues. V shed 5 bases and J 1 base; nucleotides not matched to a gene: 3. This CDR3 reads CASSNGTGNTEAFF. The CDR3 nucleotides are TGTGCCAGCAGTAACGGGACAGGGAACACTGAAGCTTTCTTT.

This rearrangement joins TRBV29-1 to TRBJ2-1; TRBD2 agrees at 8 bases. The CDR3 is 12 residues long. The J segment lost 8 bases and the V segment lost 7 bases, leaving 7 bases of the junction unmatched. The germline gives CDR1 SQVTM, CDR2 ANQGSEA. For the CDR3, the DNA is TGCAGCGCGCGGGGGGAAGGCTATGAGCAGTTCTTC. Translated: CSARGEGYEQFF.